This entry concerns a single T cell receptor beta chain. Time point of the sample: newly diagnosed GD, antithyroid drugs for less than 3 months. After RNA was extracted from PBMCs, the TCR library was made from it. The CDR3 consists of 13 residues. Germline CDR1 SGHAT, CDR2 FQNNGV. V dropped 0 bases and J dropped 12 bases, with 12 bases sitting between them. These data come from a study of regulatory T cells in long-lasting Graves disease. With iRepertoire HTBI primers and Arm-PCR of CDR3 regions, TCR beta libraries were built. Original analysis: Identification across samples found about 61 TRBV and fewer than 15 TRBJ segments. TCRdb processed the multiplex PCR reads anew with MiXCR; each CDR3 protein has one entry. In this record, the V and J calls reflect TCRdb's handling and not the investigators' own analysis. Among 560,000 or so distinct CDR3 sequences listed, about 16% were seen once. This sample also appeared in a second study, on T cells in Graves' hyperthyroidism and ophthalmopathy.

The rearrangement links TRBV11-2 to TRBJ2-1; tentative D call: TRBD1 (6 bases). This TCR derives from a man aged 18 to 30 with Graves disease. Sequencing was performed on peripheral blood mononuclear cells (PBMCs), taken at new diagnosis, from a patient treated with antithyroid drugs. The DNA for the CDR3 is TGTGCCAGCAGCTTAGACTTAGACAGGATGCAGTTCTTC. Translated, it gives CASSLDLDRMQFF.